The entry below gives a single T cell receptor (beta chain) sequence along with its context. No cognate antigen has been identified for it. No base-level quality is on record; no much larger clone is a single base apart. The donors were healthy, HIV-negative adults with no recently reported acute infections or vaccinations. Only Caucasian adults living in Nashville, Tennessee, USA were represented among the donors. CD4+ T cells were enriched by magnetic negative selection; naive cells were then positively selected on CD45RA, and the negative fraction formed the memory subset. After blood collection by leukapheresis, PBMCs were isolated using Ficoll-Histopaque density gradient centrifugation and then cryopreserved in the vapor phase of liquid nitrogen. Analytical flow cytometry was used to check the purity and quantity of each magnetically sorted T cell population. Each sorted fraction had its genomic DNA isolated and then quantified by UV absorbance on a Nanodrop 2000c.

The sample is drawn from a study of shared clonotypes between healthy human individuals (dated by TCRdb to the early 2020s). With regard to the full study: A couple of women and three men aged 18 to 49 years were included in the cohort. For each donor, CD4 naive and CD4 memory were each run on three plates, CD8 naive on two plates, and CD8 memory on one plate. Blood TCR repertoires of about 5 healthy adults were deeply sequenced to estimate repertoire size and the extent of clonotype sharing between individuals. To increase sequencing depth and limit assay-specific biases, TCR repertoire library preparation and sequencing were carried out by different laboratories using diverse techniques. Each donor's leukapheresis produced roughly between roughly 0.85 and 10 billion PBMCs. Study-wide findings and limitations: The genetic and exposure-history diversity represented was limited by the small number of donors. Pairwise subsampling indicated that sequencing depth was expected to affect the degree of clonotype sharing among donors. Naive subsets generally had larger estimated clonotype richness than memory subsets. Sampling was restricted to blood, and TCR repertoires in tissue are likely to differ from TCR repertoires in blood. Higher generation probabilities were observed for clonotypes shared by all four sorted-subset donors than for non-shared clonotypes. Across a few donors, 4.5% to 6.5% of naive CD4, roughly 3.5% of naive CD8, 2.3% of memory CD4, and approximately 0.4% of memory CD8 clonotypes were shared. Incomplete sequencing was indicated by rarefaction of sorted-subset datasets, despite the large sequencing depth.

The germline V gene sets CDR1 to KGHSH and CDR2 to LQKENI. Relative to germline, V is missing 2 bases and J is missing 5 bases, with 6 bases of the junction outside any gene match. From the cysteine up to the phenylalanine, the CDR3 has a length of 15 residues. Of the read, only the CDR3 DNA is kept; its 45 bases are in frame from base 1. TCR CDR3 regions were amplified from genomic DNA by multiplex PCR using the deep immunoSEQ assay. Genomic DNA extracted from each cell subset was distributed evenly over all wells of several immunoSEQ 96-well plates, and each plate served as one replicate. For sorted subsets, about 220 ng of genomic DNA, equivalent to 25,000 to 35,000 T cell genomes, went into each replicate PCR. Purified libraries were measured with a Qubit 3.0 fluorometer, size-checked on a Bioanalyzer 2100, and measured again with the KAPA Library Quantification kit. Each immunoSEQ 96-well plate was sequenced on its own single-read 150-cycle Illumina NextSeq 550 flow cell. Concerning the study's data processing: Because only junctional sequences without quality scores were contained in the immunoSEQ output, filtering matching that applied to full-length reads could not be performed. Sequences were annotated with PyIR, a Python wrapper for IgBLAST v1.9, and V/J genes and CDR3 were assigned using IMGT germline references. Reads were removed for weak V/J assignments (E-value above 1e-6), missing CDR3, stop codons, out-of-frame junctions, or ambiguous translated residues. V3J clonotypes were defined by identical inferred V gene, J gene, and CDR3 amino acid sequence. The percentage overlap between two repertoires was calculated by dividing the number of shared unique clonotypes by the size of the smaller repertoire. Richness of each repertoire was evaluated using RTK rarefaction, the Chao1 estimator, and Recon v2.1 estimates of unobserved clonotypes. For all TCRbeta clonotypes obtained by the gDNA method from a handful of donors, generation probabilities were computed with OLGA. Not all clones reach the TCRdb copy of this immuneACCESS table, which keeps in-frame sequences only. Checked studies attribute under half of the gap to unresolved V genes and leave the rest unexplained. V, J and clone size reflect that table, while D and trimming were determined from the DNA. The sample table shows under 1,100,000 clones, and approximately 70% are seen once. The ten largest account for about 1.5% of the sample.

The sequencing sample was made of memory CD4+ T cells sorted from blood. Reading the label with the study, this specimen's cell subset or site is: CD45RA-negative fraction. This receptor was obtained from a young man in good health. The V gene is TRBV18 and the J gene is TRBJ1-2, and TRBD1 aligns with 9 junction nucleotides. CDR3 sequence: CASSPEGTGSYGYTF. The nucleotides are TGTGCCAGCTCACCAGAAGGGACAGGGAGTTATGGCTACACCTTC.